This T cell receptor (beta chain) appears in the sequencing data of a study of T-cell memory formation after mild COVID-19. Turning to the study itself: TCR clustering was largely donor specific.

Libraries for TCRalpha and TCRbeta carried sample barcodes and unique molecular identifiers via 5'RACE. TCRdb reprocessed the 5' RACE reads with MiXCR, giving one entry per CDR3 protein. The sample lists more than 100,000 distinct CDR3 sequences, approximately 15% occurring once. CDR3 length equals 12 residues. V gave up 2 bases and J gave up 6 bases, with 4 bases separating them. This clonotype was found a few times. Its cognate antigen is unknown. Overall study findings and caveats: The second-wave clones peaking on day 37 were not confirmed as SARS-CoV-2-specific.

The TCR sequence derives from a man aged 18 to 35 who had mild COVID-19 (a few samples of this study predate the infection). Cell type and time point are not known. The chain couples TRBV12-3 or TRBV12-4 to TRBJ2-2; no firm D call. Sequenced material: PBMCs or a T cell subset sorted from them (not recorded which). This chain's CDR3 is CASSLFPGELFF. CDR3 DNA sequence: TGTGCCAGCAGTTTATTTCCCGGGGAGCTGTTTTTT.